A single sample gave rise to the 27 T cell receptor beta chains below, sequenced in a study of blood T cell repertoires in COVID-19. Libraries were prepared by immunoSEQ multiplex PCR; TCRdb keeps only in-frame clonotypes and omits some of them. This table has about 220,000 clones, 80% to 85% appearing once. The specimen sequenced was peripheral blood. The source is a young man with active or convalescent COVID-19.

The gene calls are TRBV1 and TRBJ2-3; no check of the table's D call, TRBD2, against the DNA was made. TRBV1 is marked as a pseudogene. The CDR3 consists of 12 residues. The CDR3 spells CTSSQAIDTQYF. The CDR3 DNA sequence: TGCACCAGCAGCCAAGCTATAGATACGCAGTATTTT.

The J gene is TRBJ2-1, the V gene TRBV18; no clear D. V was shortened by 3 bases and J by 5 bases, with 11 bases between the two germline ends. This CDR3 spans 14 amino acids. CDR1 KGHSH and CDR2 LQKENI come from the germline V gene. For the CDR3, the DNA is TGTGCCAGCTCACCCCAGACTGGCAACAATGAGCAGTTCTTC. It codes for CASSPQTGNNEQFF.

The DNA for the CDR3 is TGTGCCTGGAGTAAGAGGAACTATGGCTACACCTTC. Translation gives CAWSKRNYGYTF. The gene calls are TRBV30 and TRBJ1-2; D is ambiguous. The V and J ends lost 2 bases and 2 bases respectively, with 6 bases between them. Germline V CDR1 and CDR2: GTSNPN, SVGIG (reference sequence). The CDR3 has 12 residues.

This clone came up a few times. This chain joins TRBV20-1 and TRBJ1-5, with D unclear. V was trimmed by 3 bases and J by 4 bases, leaving 16 bases between them. Germline assignment: CDR1 DFQATT and CDR2 SNEGSKA (reference sequence). The CDR3 has 15 amino acids. The CDR3 DNA reads as TGCAGTGCTAGTAGATGGCGGGAAGCGAATCAGCCCCAGCATTTT. This encodes CSASRWREANQPQHF.

The rearrangement joins TRBV28 to TRBJ1-2; 9 bases agree with TRBD1. V lost 7 bases to trimming and J lost 4 bases; unmatched junction nucleotides: 10. The CDR3 spans 15 residues. Germline-derived CDR1 and CDR2 are MDHEN and SYDVKM. The CDR3 sequence is CASKLRDRAIYGYTF. CDR3 bases: TGTGCCAGCAAACTACGGGACAGGGCCATCTATGGCTACACCTTC.

The rearrangement links TRBV23-1 to TRBJ2-3; D remains unclear. TRBV23-1 qualifies as an ORF whose function is uncertain. The CDR3 spans 14 residues. The V and J ends lost 0 bases and 6 bases respectively, with 10 bases between them. CDR3 residues: CASSQSIEADTQYF. The CDR3, as DNA: TGCGCCAGCAGTCAATCGATTGAGGCGGATACGCAGTATTTT.

The chain links TRBV2 to TRBJ2-5; 9 positions match TRBD2. Germline CDR1 and CDR2: SNHLY and FYNNEI. The V gene end was trimmed by 4 bases and the J gene end by 2 bases; junction bases not matched to a gene: 5. This CDR3 has 15 amino acids. CDR3 DNA sequence: TGTGCCAGCAGTGCCGGACTAGCGACTCAAGAGACCCAGTACTTC. Translated, it gives CASSAGLATQETQYF. Full variable domain (remainder filled in from reference TRBV2 and TRBJ2-5): EPEVTQTPSHQVTQMGQEVILRCVPISNHLYFYWYRQILGQKVEFLVSFYNNEISEKSEIFDDQFSVERPDGSNFTLKIRSTKLEDSAMYFCASSAGLATQETQYFGPGTRLLVL.

The chain employs TRBV30 and TRBJ1-6; D possibly corresponds to TRBD1 (5 bases). Trimming removed 5 bases from V and 7 bases from J, with 15 bases in between. The CDR3 covers 14 residues. Germline-derived CDR1 and CDR2 are GTSNPN and SVGIG (reference sequence). CDR3 loop: CAWLTGTWNSPLHF. The CDR3 DNA is TGTGCCTGGCTTACCGGGACTTGGAATTCACCCCTCCACTTT.

The rearrangement joins TRBV14 to TRBJ2-7; possible D gene TRBD2, 6 bases. Trimming pared 3 bases from V and 5 bases from J, leaving 11 bases between. The CDR3 has 13 amino acids. The germline V gene has CDR1 SGHDN and CDR2 FVKESK. The CDR3 DNA is TGTGCCAGCAGCCAGGGACTCGGGAACGAGCAGTACTTC. Its translation is CASSQGLGNEQYF.

The chain is built from TRBV10-1 and TRBJ2-1, with TRBD1 as a possible D gene (5 bases). V was cut by 0 bases and J by 12 bases, with 9 bases left in between. CDR3 length equals 12 residues. Per germline, CDR1 WNHNN and CDR2 SYGVQD (reference sequence). CDR3 DNA sequence: TGCGCCAGCAGTGAGTCGCAGGGTGGGCAGTTCTTC. This sequence encodes CASSESQGGQFF.

This sequence joins TRBV5-4 and TRBJ1-6; no definite D call. Trimming took off 4 bases at V and 7 bases at J, with 9 bases between the two ends. The CDR3 length is 13 residues. Germline loops: CDR1 SGHNT, CDR2 YYREEE (reference sequence). In nucleotides, the CDR3 is TGTGCCAGCAGCCCGAAGAGGAATTCACCCCTCCACTTT. Its translation: CASSPKRNSPLHF.

This chain joins TRBV20-1 and TRBJ2-7; D ambiguous. Trimming cost V 3 bases and J 4 bases, with 13 bases left between them. This CDR3 comprises 13 residues. Germline V gene data show CDR1 as DFQATT and CDR2 as SNEGSKA (reference sequence). This chain's CDR3 is CSASVEPGYEQYF. CDR3 in DNA: TGCAGTGCTAGTGTCGAGCCCGGTTACGAGCAGTACTTC.

The rearrangement uses TRBV2 and TRBJ1-6; possibly TRBD1 for D (6 bases). Germline values: CDR1 SNHLY, CDR2 FYNNEI. V lost 6 bases and J lost 9, with 9 bases in between. This CDR3 has 12 residues. CDR3 in DNA: TGTGCCAGCAGGGACAGCCTTTCACCCCTCCACTTT. Its protein product is CASRDSLSPLHF.

The genes are TRBV9 and TRBJ2-1, with D possibly matching TRBD2 (7 bases). Trimming shortened V by 7 bases and J by 5 bases, and 25 bases separated the two germline ends. The CDR3 is 17 residues long. Germline CDR1 SGDLS, CDR2 YYNGEE. CDR3 nucleotides: TGTGCCAGCCGCGGAGGGGGGGTGAGGGAGGTCCACAATGAGCAGTTCTTC. Amino acid sequence: CASRGGGVREVHNEQFF.

This chain links TRBV9 with TRBJ1-2; tentative D call: TRBD1 (6 bases). The CDR3 has 16 amino acids. V was clipped by 7 bases and J by 7 bases, with 26 bases between them. Germline V gene lookup returns CDR1 SGDLS and CDR2 YYNGEE. CDR3 nucleotides: TGTGCCAGCGCTAAGGAGTCAACAGGGCCGTTCAGTGGCTACACCTTC. It translates to CASAKESTGPFSGYTF.

The CDR3 nucleotides are TGTGCCAGCAGCTTCCATGGATACTACTACGAGCAGTACTTC. It encodes CASSFHGYYYEQYF. This sequence joins TRBV7-2 and TRBJ2-7, with D unresolved. The CDR3 is 14 residues long. Germline V CDR1 and CDR2: SGHTA, FQGNSA. V lost 3 bases and J lost 3, with 12 bases in between.

J is TRBJ1-2 and V is TRBV5-4; the match to TRBD1 covers 9 bases. Germline loops: CDR1 SGHNT, CDR2 YYREEE (reference sequence). Unmatched junction bases numbered 3, after V lost 0 bases and J lost 6 bases. The length of the CDR3 is 14 residues. The CDR3 spells CASSLGDRADGYTF. For the CDR3, the DNA is TGTGCCAGCAGCTTGGGGGACAGGGCTGATGGCTACACCTTC. The full variable domain, with the rest looked up from reference TRBV5-4 and TRBJ1-2, is ETGVTQSPTHLIKTRGQQVTLRCSSQSGHNTVSWYQQALGQGPQFIFQYYREEENGRGNFPPRFSGLQFPNYSSELNVNALELDDSALYLCASSLGDRADGYTFGSGTRLTVV.

The chain has TRBV28 and TRBJ2-1; TRBD1 might be the D (6 bases). The V gene lost 2 bases and the J gene lost 5 bases, with 10 bases spanning the gap. The V gene's germline CDR1 is MDHEN and CDR2 SYDVKM. CDR3 length: 14 residues. The CDR3 coding sequence is TGTGCCAGCAGTTTAGTACAGGGCAACAATGAGCAGTTCTTC. It encodes CASSLVQGNNEQFF.

V and J are TRBV11-3 and TRBJ2-2; tentatively, D is TRBD1 (5 bases). Trimming shortened V by 5 bases and J by 4 bases, and 8 bases separated the two germline ends. CDR3 size: 13 residues. CDR1 SGHNT and CDR2 YENEEA come from the germline V gene. CDR3 sequence reads: CASSGRATGELFF. The CDR3 DNA sequence: TGTGCCAGCAGCGGCAGGGCCACCGGGGAGCTGTTTTTT.

The rearrangement uses TRBV6-5 and TRBJ1-1; the match to TRBD1 covers 8 bases. Trimming at V came to 6 bases and at J to 1 base, leaving 4 bases not matched to a gene. This CDR3 has 14 amino acids. Germline V CDR1 and CDR2: MNHEY, SVGAGI. The CDR3 here is CASRGQGQNTEAFF. The CDR3 DNA follows: TGTGCCAGCAGAGGACAGGGCCAGAACACTGAAGCTTTCTTT.

The CDR3 reads CASSARQGLVGTDTQYF. CDR3 in DNA: TGTGCCAGCAGCGCCCGACAGGGGTTGGTCGGCACAGATACGCAGTATTTT. This chain joins TRBV9 and TRBJ2-3; 8 bases are a match to TRBD1. CDR3 length equals 17 residues. CDR1 and CDR2 (germline): SGDLS, YYNGEE. J lost 1 base, V lost 3 bases, and 10 bases had no gene match.

The rearrangement uses TRBV9 and TRBJ2-1; D may be TRBD1 (6 bases). Trimming cost V 3 bases and J 0 bases, with 13 bases left between them. The CDR3 length is 16 residues. From germline, CDR1 is SGDLS and CDR2 YYNGEE. CDR3 amino acids: CASSATGSSSYNEQFF. CDR3 coding DNA: TGTGCCAGCAGCGCGACAGGAAGCAGCTCCTACAATGAGCAGTTCTTC. The full variable domain, rest sourced from reference TRBV9 and TRBJ2-1, is DSGVTQTPKHLITATGQRVTLRCSPRSGDLSVYWYQQSLDQGLQFLIQYYNGEERAKGNILERFSAQQFPDLHSELNLSSLELGDSALYFCASSATGSSSYNEQFFGPGTRLTVL.

The rearrangement links TRBV28 to TRBJ2-3; weak D call: TRBD2 (6 bases). The CDR3 runs 13 residues. Germline-derived CDR1 and CDR2 are MDHEN and SYDVKM. Trimming removed 3 bases from V and 9 bases from J, with 13 bases in between. Here the CDR3 DNA reads TGTGCCAGCAGTTTGGTGGTTCGGGGGACGCAGTATTTT. This translates into CASSLVVRGTQYF.

This chain uses TRBV5-6 with TRBJ2-1; 8 nucleotides line up with TRBD1. This CDR3 has 14 amino acids. The V segment lost 3 bases and the J segment 8 bases; nucleotides outside the gene matches: 7. The V gene's germline CDR1 is SGHDT and CDR2 YYEEEE. The CDR3 reads CASSYRDRRDEQFF. Here the CDR3 DNA reads TGTGCCAGCAGCTACCGGGACAGGCGGGATGAGCAGTTCTTC.

This clone occurred once. This sequence joins TRBV7-8 and TRBJ2-5, with 7 bases identical to TRBD2. Germline CDR1 is SGHVS and CDR2 is FQNEAQ. The V segment lost 7 bases and the J segment 4 bases; nucleotides outside the gene matches: 6. The CDR3 spans 13 residues. As DNA, the CDR3 is TGTGCCAGCACCTGGGGGGGGAGAGAGACCCAGTACTTC. It yields the protein CASTWGGRETQYF.

This clone was detected a few times. The chain joins TRBV5-8 to TRBJ2-2; D not resolved. The CDR3 has 14 residues. Germline V gives CDR1 SGHTS, CDR2 YDEGEE. V dropped 0 bases and J dropped 0 bases, with 3 bases sitting between them. The CDR3 DNA reads as TGTGCCAGCAGCTTGGTTACGAACACCGGGGAGCTGTTTTTT. As protein: CASSLVTNTGELFF. The full variable domain, rest sourced from reference TRBV5-8 and TRBJ2-2, is EAGVTQSPTHLIKTRGQQATLRCSPISGHTSVYWYQQALGLGLQFLLWYDEGEERNRGNFPPRFSGRQFPNYSSELNVNALELEDSALYLCASSLVTNTGELFFGEGSRLTVL.

This chain uses TRBV29-1 with TRBJ1-1; possible D gene TRBD1, 6 bases. Germline lookup yields CDR1 SQVTM and CDR2 ANQGSEA. The CDR3 extends over 12 amino acids. V was shortened by 6 bases and J by 1 base, with 9 bases between the two germline ends. The CDR3, as DNA: TGCAGCGTCATAGGGGGGAACACTGAAGCTTTCTTT. Translating gives CSVIGGNTEAFF.